This entry lists 20 T cell receptor beta chains sequenced from one sample in a study of regulatory T cells in long-lasting Graves disease. As to time point: newly diagnosed GD, antithyroid drugs for less than 3 months. RNA from PBMCs was the source of the TCR library. Combining iRepertoire HTBI primers with Arm-PCR of CDR3 regions, the authors built TCR beta libraries. TCRdb reprocessed the multiplex PCR reads via MiXCR and lists one record per CDR3 protein. The table includes around 250,000 distinct CDR3 sequences, 15% to 20% detected once. These data also formed part of another study, on T cells in Graves' hyperthyroidism and ophthalmopathy.

This sample comprised peripheral blood mononuclear cells (PBMCs), obtained at new diagnosis, from a patient treated with antithyroid drugs. The receptors shown here come from a woman younger than 45 with Graves disease.

This clonotype was seen ten or more times. As DNA, the CDR3 is TGTGCCACCAGTGCCGGGACAGGGGGTAGCTACAATGAGCAGTTCTTC. Amino acid sequence: CATSAGTGGSYNEQFF. This sequence joins TRBV24-1 and TRBJ2-1; TRBD1 aligns across 11 bases. V lost 5 bases to trimming and J lost 3 bases; unmatched junction nucleotides: 5. Germline V gives CDR1 KGHDR, CDR2 SFDVKD. This CDR3 is 16 amino acids long.

The sample holds many counts of this clonotype. V is TRBV2 and J is TRBJ1-1; tentative D call: TRBD1 (6 bases). The germline V gene encodes CDR1 SNHLY and CDR2 FYNNEI. V was clipped by 11 bases and J by 6 bases, with 19 bases between them. This CDR3 is 13 amino acids long. The chain's CDR3 is CASLPGGLAEAFF. CDR3 in DNA: TGTGCCTCGTTACCGGGGGGCCTGGCTGAAGCTTTCTTT.

This clonotype appeared a few times. The chain combines TRBV27 with TRBJ1-2; TRBD1 agrees at 10 bases. This CDR3 comprises 14 residues. V dropped 8 bases and J dropped 4; count of bases not matched to a gene: 7. Germline V CDR1 and CDR2: MNHEY, SMNVEV (reference sequence). The CDR3 nucleotides read TGTGCCAGCGGTCGACAGGGGGCCCTCTATGGCTACACCTTC. It is translated as CASGRQGALYGYTF.

This clonotype showed up just a few times. The junction departs from the called germline gene at one end, perhaps through a read error. The V gene is TRBV4-1, the J gene TRBJ2-5; tentative D call: TRBD2 (5 bases). This CDR3 is 15 amino acids long. Germline V gene lookup returns CDR1 MGHRA and CDR2 YSYEKL. The CDR3 loop reads CASSQLGGSGETQYF. In DNA, the CDR3 is TGTGCCAGCAGCCAATTGGGCGGGTCCGGCGAGACCCAGTACTTC.

Turning to this clonotype: A far larger clone is only one base removed, so a read error is likely. This likely comes from a read error, as the CDR3 has no conserved phenylalanine or tryptophan at its end. The V gene is TRBV11-3, the J gene TRBJ1-1; no firm D call. CDR3 length: 15 amino acids. Trimming stripped 4 bases from V and 1 base from J, with 13 bases between. Germline CDR1 is SGHNT and CDR2 is YENEEA. CDR3 bases: TGTGCCAGCAGCTCCCAAATCTCGAGGAACACTGAAGCTTTCCTT. Amino acids: CASSSQISRNTEAFL.

This clonotype was counted many times. This rearrangement joins TRBV18 to TRBJ2-1; 10 bases are a match to TRBD2. The length of the CDR3 is 16 residues. The V gene end was trimmed by 3 bases and the J gene end by 8 bases; junction bases not matched to a gene: 10. Looked up from germline, CDR1 is KGHSH and CDR2 is LQKENI. DNA for the CDR3: TGTGCCAGCTCACCTAAACAAGCTAGCGGGGGATATGAGCAGTTCTTC. This codes for CASSPKQASGGYEQFF.

The table lists this clonotype with a few counts. The chain links TRBV9 to TRBJ2-7; D remains unclear. Per germline, CDR1 SGDLS and CDR2 YYNGEE. Trimming took 3 bases from V and 1 from J, leaving 8 bases between them. The CDR3 extends over 13 amino acids. The CDR3 protein is CASSAQGSYEQYF. CDR3 bases: TGTGCCAGCAGCGCCCAAGGGTCCTACGAGCAGTACTTC.

This clonotype showed up just a few times. V usage is TRBV20-1 and J usage is TRBJ1-2; 7 nucleotides match TRBD1. V shed 5 bases, J shed 4 bases, and the junction held 7 bases outside the gene matches. CDR3 length: 13 amino acids. Germline V CDR1 and CDR2: DFQATT, SNEGSKA (reference sequence). For the CDR3, the DNA is TGCAGTGCTTTACAGGGGCCCATCTATGGCTACACCTTC. This sequence encodes CSALQGPIYGYTF.

The sample holds many counts of this clonotype. This chain uses TRBV9 with TRBJ1-5; D is unresolved. Trimming cost V 4 bases and J 0 bases, with 8 bases left between them. The CDR3 sequence is 14 residues long. Germline CDR1 reads SGDLS; CDR2 reads YYNGEE. As DNA, the CDR3 is TGTGCCAGCAGCCCCTTTGGTAGCAATCAGCCCCAGCATTTT. This sequence encodes CASSPFGSNQPQHF.

Turning to this clonotype: This likely traces to a read error, being one base from a far larger clone. The CDR3: CASSSRGDGTDTRYF. DNA for the CDR3: TGTGCCAGCAGCAGTAGGGGGGATGGCACAGATACGCGGTATTTT. The chain has TRBV2 and TRBJ2-3; D possibly matches TRBD1 or TRBD2 (6 bases each). CDR3 size: 15 residues. Germline lookup yields CDR1 SNHLY and CDR2 FYNNEI.

At least ten counts were recorded for this clonotype. This may stem from a read error, because a much larger clone lies one nucleotide away. Because it lacks the conserved phenylalanine or tryptophan at the end, this CDR3 is likely a read error. The chain joins TRBV12-3 or TRBV12-4 to TRBJ1-1; D is unresolved. V lost 6 bases and J lost 0, with 14 bases in between. The CDR3 is 15 residues long. DNA for the CDR3: TGTGCCAGCAGAGACCGGGCCCCTATGAACACTGAAGCTTTCCTT. This codes for CASRDRAPMNTEAFL.

This clonotype has a count of ten or more. The CDR3 loop is CASSSLEGFSYEQYF. CDR3 nucleotide sequence: TGTGCCAGCAGCTCCCTGGAGGGGTTTTCCTACGAGCAGTACTTC. The V call is TRBV7-9, the J call TRBJ2-7, with D perhaps matching TRBD2 (6 bases). Between the trimmed V and J ends, which lost 4 bases and 1 base, there was a span of 14 bases. In germline, CDR1 is SEHNR, CDR2 FQNEAQ (reference sequence). The CDR3 covers 15 residues.

V and J are TRBV4-1 and TRBJ2-1, with D unresolved. This CDR3 is built from 17 residues. Trimming cost V 0 bases and J 0 bases, with 12 bases left between them. From germline, CDR1 is MGHRA and CDR2 YSYEKL. The CDR3 coding sequence is TGCGCCAGCAGCCAAGACGGCGCCACGGGCTCCTACAATGAGCAGTTCTTC. Amino acids: CASSQDGATGSYNEQFF.

The chain links TRBV30 to TRBJ1-1; D remains ambiguous. Deletions cut 3 bases from V and 1 base from J, with 9 bases between. Germline V gene data show CDR1 as GTSNPN and CDR2 as SVGIG (reference sequence). The CDR3 covers 13 residues. CDR3 residues: CAWRVRQNTEAFF. Here the CDR3 DNA reads TGTGCCTGGAGAGTCAGACAGAACACTGAAGCTTTCTTT.

The chain employs TRBV20-1 and TRBJ1-5; 8 bases align to TRBD1. Germline CDR1 DFQATT, CDR2 SNEGSKA (reference sequence). The CDR3 length is 14 residues. V shed 3 bases and J 6 bases; nucleotides not matched to a gene: 7. The CDR3 here is CSARPGGAGQPQHF. In DNA, the CDR3 is TGCAGTGCTAGGCCAGGGGGCGCAGGTCAGCCCCAGCATTTT.

This clonotype has ten or more counts. V and J are TRBV3-1 and TRBJ2-1; no firm D call. Germline values: CDR1 LGHDT, CDR2 YNNKEL (reference sequence). The ends were cut back, 4 bases at V and 2 bases at J, with 12 bases in the middle. The CDR3 is 15 amino acids. The CDR3 region is CASSPHPTPYNEQFF. In DNA form, the CDR3 reads TGTGCCAGCAGCCCACATCCCACCCCCTACAATGAGCAGTTCTTC.

In this sample, this clonotype turned up many times. The chain is built from TRBV5-5 and TRBJ2-5; 8 bases align to TRBD2. The CDR3 contains 16 residues. The germline V gene encodes CDR1 SGHKS and CDR2 YYEKEE (reference sequence). J gave up 4 bases and V 1 base, and 9 bases lay outside the gene matches. The CDR3 region is CASSLWSAGGGETQYF. As DNA, the CDR3 is TGTGCCAGCAGCTTGTGGTCGGCGGGGGGAGGAGAGACCCAGTACTTC.

Ten or more counts support this clonotype. The J gene is TRBJ1-1, the V gene TRBV11-2, with 10 bases aligning to TRBD1. V shed 5 bases and J 5 bases; nucleotides not matched to a gene: 11. CDR3 length: 16 amino acids. Germline V lookup: CDR1 SGHAT, CDR2 FQNNGV. The CDR3 DNA follows: TGTGCCAGCAGCCCTTATTCGACAGGGGGCCGGACTGAAGCTTTCTTT. Translated, it gives CASSPYSTGGRTEAFF.

This clonotype was recorded at least ten times. The chain is built from TRBV5-1 and TRBJ2-6; D unclear. CDR1 SGHRS and CDR2 YFSETQ come from the germline V gene. V lost 5 bases and J lost 0, with 6 bases in between. This CDR3 contains 14 residues. This CDR3 is CASRRSSGANVLTF. The CDR3 DNA reads TGCGCCAGCAGGCGCAGCTCTGGGGCCAACGTCCTGACTTTC.

This clonotype was seen at least ten times. The chain recombines TRBV6-5 with TRBJ2-4, with 10 bases aligning to TRBD1. The germline V gene has CDR1 MNHEY and CDR2 SVGAGI. After removal of 1 base from V and 0 bases from J, the junction contained 6 bases not matched to a gene. There are 18 residues in the CDR3. The CDR3 DNA follows: TGTGCCAGCAGTTACTACGACAGGGGGCGGGGAGCCAAAAACATTCAGTACTTC. Its protein is CASSYYDRGRGAKNIQYF.